The rows below give T cell receptor beta chains drawn from one sample of a study of T cell responses to AZD1222 COVID-19 vaccine. The table came from immunoSEQ multiplex PCR; TCRdb's copy has only in-frame clones and leaves some out. The profile shows approximately 190,000 clones, approximately 92% of them singletons. This sample comprised peripheral blood, obtained on day 0 of AZD1222 vaccination. Receptors were obtained from an adult in good health. Each CDR3 is given with its conserved first and last residue. D genes are given only for firm matches. The listing skips clone size in some rows; elsewhere it reads once, few, many or a size class.

clone size,J gene,D gene,V gene,CDR3 DNA,CDR3 protein
-,TRBJ2-3,TRBD2,TRBV4-1,TGCGCCAGCAGCCGGACTAGCGGGGCCTACACAGATACGCAGTATTTT,CASSRTSGAYTDTQYF
-,TRBJ1-1,-,TRBV6-5,TGTGCCAGCAGTTACCAGGGGTCAGCGAACACTGAAGCTTTCTTT,CASSYQGSANTEAFF
-,TRBJ1-2,-,TRBV6-5,TGTGCCAGCAGTTACCACGGGGACGGTCTCTATGGCTACACCTTC,CASSYHGDGLYGYTF
-,TRBJ1-1,TRBD1,TRBV23-1,TGCGCCAGCAGTCAATCGAGAACAGGGGGCGCGGACACTGAAGCTTTCTTT,CASSQSRTGGADTEAFF
-,TRBJ2-5,-,TRBV28,TGTGCCAGCAGTTTAAGAGAGACCCAGTACTTC,CASSLRETQYF
-,TRBJ1-3,-,TRBV4-1,TGCGCCAGCAGCCAAGGGACCCTTGGGTACGGAAACACCATATATTTT,CASSQGTLGYGNTIYF
-,TRBJ2-7,TRBD2,TRBV19,TGTGCCAGTAGATGGCGGGGGGACTCCTACGAGCAGTACTTC,CASRWRGDSYEQYF
-,TRBJ1-4,-,TRBV18,TGTGCCAGCTCACCACAGGGCACTAATGAAAAACTGTTTTTT,CASSPQGTNEKLFF
-,TRBJ1-1,-,TRBV23-1,TGCGCCAGCAGTCAATCGGGCAGGGAGGGACCTGAAGCTTTCTTT,CASSQSGREGPEAFF
-,TRBJ1-1,-,TRBV19,TGTGCCAGTAGGTTTTCGGTGACTGAAGCTTTCTTT,CASRFSVTEAFF
few,TRBJ2-1,-,TRBV4-2,TGTGCCAGCAGCCAAGATCTTGTGGGGGGGCCCCATGAGCAGTTCTTC,CASSQDLVGGPHEQFF
-,TRBJ1-1,-,TRBV7-2,TGTGCCAGCAGCTGGGGGGTGGGGGAGATGAACACTGAAGCTTTCTTT,CASSWGVGEMNTEAFF
-,TRBJ2-3,TRBD1,TRBV5-4,TGTGCCAGCAGCCAGGGACAGGGGGCGGTGACAGATACGCAGTATTTT,CASSQGQGAVTDTQYF
-,TRBJ2-7,-,TRBV5-5,TGTGCCAGCAGCTTTCTTAGCAGAGCGAACGAGCAGTACTTC,CASSFLSRANEQYF
-,TRBJ1-2,-,TRBV7-3,TGTGCCAGCAGCTTCGAGGAGAGCTATGGCTACACCTTC,CASSFEESYGYTF
-,TRBJ1-4,-,TRBV5-1,TGCGCCAGCAGCTTGGCGCAGTCTTATAATGAAAAACTGTTTTTT,CASSLAQSYNEKLFF